The next 23 T cell receptor beta chains were all read from a single sample in a study of blood T cells in healthy people across ages (dated by TCRdb to 2015 to 2017). The receptor library was made with 5' RACE. Sequenced using an Illumina HiSeq 2500. The second PCR ran for roughly 7 to 12 cycles and used a J-beta primer mix along with a sample-barcoded 5' primer. TCRdb trimmed public reads at Q25 via fastp, called clones via MiXCR and kept in-frame beta chains. Each record represents a unique CDR3 protein, reported with the most common genes and DNA among its rows. Across this sample there are around 690,000 distinct CDR3 sequences, with approximately 59% seen only once. Over 35% of the sample is in the top ten clones. Sequenced sample: blood. These receptors all come from a man aged 60-69 years in good health.

This clonotype was recorded a few times. The chain links TRBV2 to TRBJ2-1; 11 nucleotides match TRBD2. Trimming took 6 bases from V and 4 from J; bases not matched to a gene: 2. Germline assignment: CDR1 SNHLY and CDR2 FYNNEI. This CDR3 has 14 amino acids. The CDR3 DNA is TGTGCCAGCAGGGGACTAGCGGAGTACAATGAGCAGTTCTTC. This translates into CASRGLAEYNEQFF. The variable domain in full, completed from reference TRBV2 and TRBJ2-1, reads EPEVTQTPSHQVTQMGQEVILRCVPISNHLYFYWYRQILGQKVEFLVSFYNNEISEKSEIFDDQFSVERPDGSNFTLKIRSTKLEDSAMYFCASRGLAEYNEQFFGPGTRLTVL.

V is TRBV5-4 and J is TRBJ2-1; maybe TRBD2 (6 bases). Per the germline V gene, CDR1 is SGHNT and CDR2 is YYREEE (reference sequence). This CDR3 comprises 14 residues. The ends were cut back, 5 bases at V and 8 bases at J, with 17 bases in the middle. CDR3 coding DNA: TGTGCCAGCAGTCGGCGGTTGGGAGGCGATGAGCAGTTCTTC. It yields the protein CASSRRLGGDEQFF.

The chain couples TRBV10-3 to TRBJ2-1; 11 nucleotides line up with TRBD2. The CDR3 covers 15 residues. The germline CDR1 and CDR2 sequences are ENHRY and SYGVKD. With 6 bases clipped from V and 9 bases from J, the junction kept 10 bases outside the gene matches. The DNA for the CDR3 is TGTGCCATCAGCCTAAATAGCGGGGGGGCAGGTGAGCAGTTCTTC. Protein: CAISLNSGGAGEQFF.

V usage is TRBV25-1 and J usage is TRBJ2-1; D is uncertain. The ends were cut back, 7 bases at V and 12 bases at J, with 16 bases in the middle. The CDR3 length is 12 residues. Germline V gene sequence: CDR1 MGHDK, CDR2 SYGVNS. The CDR3 DNA reads as TGTGCCAGCACTTCAGCTTCGGTGCGGCAGTTCTTC. Protein: CASTSASVRQFF.

This clonotype was recorded once. V is TRBV24-1 and J is TRBJ2-7; 8 bases align to TRBD2. Germline V CDR1 and CDR2: KGHDR, SFDVKD. The CDR3 loop spans 15 amino acids. Unmatched junction bases numbered 3, after V lost 3 bases and J lost 0 bases. The CDR3 nucleotides are TGTGCCACCAGTGATCGGGGACTAGGCTCCTACGAGCAGTACTTC. It is translated as CATSDRGLGSYEQYF.

In DNA, the CDR3 is TGCGCCAGCAGGCCGGAGGTGGGAGGCAATCAGCCCCAGCATTTT. The encoded protein is CASRPEVGGNQPQHF. The V call is TRBV5-1, the J call TRBJ1-5, with D unresolved. V lost 5 bases, J lost 2 bases, and 14 bases lay in between. Germline V gives CDR1 SGHRS, CDR2 YFSETQ. There are 15 residues in the CDR3.

The rearrangement links TRBV5-1 to TRBJ2-1; a possible D gene is TRBD1 (6 bases). The length of the CDR3 is 15 residues. CDR1 and CDR2 from the germline V gene are SGHRS and YFSETQ. Trimming removed 3 bases from V and 2 bases from J, with 12 bases in between. The CDR3 DNA reads as TGCGCCAGCAGCTCCGGACAGCTGACCTACAATGAGCAGTTCTTC. This encodes CASSSGQLTYNEQFF.

Details on this clonotype: At one end, the junction sequence differs from germline, possibly due to a read error. The rearrangement links TRBV3-1 to TRBJ2-4; D perhaps matches TRBD1 (5 bases). Germline V CDR1 and CDR2: LGHDT, YNNKEL (reference sequence). The CDR3 covers 15 residues. CDR3 residues: CASSQTQGSKNIQYF. CDR3 in DNA: TGCGCCAGCAGCCAAACCCAGGGTTCCAAAAACATTCAGTACTTC.

This rearrangement joins TRBV20-1 to TRBJ2-5; the match to TRBD1 covers 7 bases. Germline V CDR1 and CDR2: DFQATT, SNEGSKA (reference sequence). This CDR3 is built from 14 residues. J lost 6 bases, V lost 3 bases, and 10 bases had no gene match. The CDR3 region is CSASRDSPGKTQYF. CDR3 DNA: TGCAGTGCTAGCAGGGACAGCCCTGGGAAGACCCAGTACTTC.

The chain employs TRBV28 and TRBJ2-3; D may be TRBD2 (6 bases). Germline CDR1 and CDR2: MDHEN and SYDVKM. V was shortened by 5 bases and J by 1 base, with 13 bases between the two germline ends. This CDR3 is built from 15 residues. CDR3 coding DNA: TGTGCCAGCAGTGGGGACCGCGGGGGCACAGATACGCAGTATTTT. It is translated as CASSGDRGGTDTQYF.

V gene TRBV2 combines with J gene TRBJ2-5; TRBD1 matches 8 bases. The better agreement between TRBJ2-7 and the DNA end casts doubt on the J call. This CDR3 comprises 15 residues. CDR1 SNHLY and CDR2 FYNNEI come from the germline V gene. CDR3 coding DNA: TGTGCCAGCAGTGAATGGGGGACAGGCGGCAACGAGCAGTACTTC. This codes for CASSEWGTGGNEQYF.

On this clonotype itself: An end of the junction differs from the germline gene, which may be a read error. This chain joins TRBV10-1 and TRBJ2-4; possible D gene TRBD1, 6 bases. The germline CDR1 and CDR2 sequences are WNHNN and SYGVQD (reference sequence). The CDR3 has 15 residues. CDR3 nucleotides: TGCGCCAGCAGTGAGTCGACGACAGGCAAAAGCATTCAGTACTTC. Translation gives CASSESTTGKSIQYF.

The chain recombines TRBV14 with TRBJ1-6, with a possible D match to TRBD1 (5 bases). Germline V gene sequence: CDR1 SGHDN, CDR2 FVKESK. The CDR3 is made up of 19 amino acids. V lost 1 base to trimming and J lost 4 bases, with 20 bases between them. CDR3 sequence (DNA): TGTGCCAGCAGCCAAGTTGACGGGACCCTTGGATTTTATAATTCACCCCTCCACTTT. Amino acids: CASSQVDGTLGFYNSPLHF.

V is TRBV6-5 and J is TRBJ2-1; D remains unclear. CDR1 and CDR2 from the germline V gene are MNHEY and SVGAGI. This CDR3 region has 16 residues. Deletions cut 0 bases from V and 4 bases from J, with 13 bases between. DNA of the CDR3: TGTGCCAGCAGTTACTCGCAGCGAGCTTCATACAATGAGCAGTTCTTC. Residues: CASSYSQRASYNEQFF.

There are a few counts of this clonotype. CDR3 nucleotides: TGCGCCAGCAGCCAAGGTCCATTCTCCTACGAGCAGTACTTC. Its translation is CASSQGPFSYEQYF. The chain is built from TRBV4-1 and TRBJ2-7; D not certain. V gave up 1 base and J gave up 0 bases, with 7 bases separating them. The CDR3 has 14 amino acids. Germline V lookup: CDR1 MGHRA, CDR2 YSYEKL.

The genes are TRBV4-1 and TRBJ2-3, with TRBD2 matching 12 bases. Trimming removed 4 bases from V and 3 bases from J; junction bases left unmatched: 5. Germline V gene data show CDR1 as MGHRA and CDR2 as YSYEKL. This CDR3 has 16 residues. CDR3 residues: CASSPSGGAGTDTQYF. Written as DNA, the CDR3 is TGCGCCAGCAGCCCTAGCGGGGGGGCGGGGACAGATACGCAGTATTTT.

V is TRBV29-1 and J is TRBJ2-1, with D perhaps matching TRBD1 or TRBD2 (7 bases each). This CDR3 comprises 14 residues. V lost 5 bases and J 6 bases, leaving 17 bases between the germline ends. From germline, CDR1 is SQVTM and CDR2 ANQGSEA. CDR3 in amino acids: CSVSPGGEVNEQFF. CDR3 nucleotides: TGCAGCGTTTCTCCAGGGGGGGAAGTCAATGAGCAGTTCTTC.

The table lists this clonotype with a few counts. This chain uses TRBV7-2 with TRBJ2-1, with D perhaps matching TRBD1 or TRBD2 (5 bases each). V was trimmed by 3 bases and J by 7 bases, leaving 13 bases between them. The CDR3 runs 14 residues. Germline CDR1 is SGHTA and CDR2 is FQGNSA. CDR3 sequence (DNA): TGTGCCAGCAGCTTGTTGGGGGTAGGGAATGAGCAGTTCTTC. It is translated as CASSLLGVGNEQFF.

This clonotype was seen a single time. The V gene is TRBV21-1, the J gene TRBJ1-1; TRBD1, the table's D call, lacks a check against the DNA. TRBV21-1 has pseudogene status. The CDR3 loop spans 15 amino acids. The CDR3 coding sequence is TGTGCCAGCAGCAAAGATCACAGGGTGAACACTGAAGCTTTCTTT. Protein product: CASSKDHRVNTEAFF.

The chain carries TRBV29-1 and TRBJ1-2; 7 nucleotides line up with TRBD1. This CDR3 is 14 amino acids long. Trimming took 4 bases from V and 0 from J; bases not matched to a gene: 5. Germline values: CDR1 SQVTM, CDR2 ANQGSEA. CDR3 sequence: CSVGLTGTNYGYTF. CDR3 DNA sequence: TGCAGCGTTGGCCTGACAGGGACTAACTATGGCTACACCTTC.

This clonotype has more than one count but fewer than ten. The gene calls are TRBV11-2 and TRBJ2-5, with D possibly being TRBD2 (6 bases). CDR1 is SGHAT and CDR2 is FQNNGV in the germline V gene. The CDR3 runs to 13 residues. Trimming shortened V by 5 bases and J by 5 bases, and 12 bases separated the two germline ends. CDR3 residues: CASSEGLLETQYF. Here the CDR3 DNA reads TGTGCCAGCAGCGAGGGACTCCTCGAGACCCAGTACTTC.

Regarding this clonotype: An end of the junction differs from the germline gene, which may be a read error. The chain joins TRBV7-9 to TRBJ2-7; TRBD2 might be the D (6 bases). Germline V CDR1 and CDR2: SEHNR, FQNEAQ (reference sequence). The CDR3 totals 13 residues. The CDR3 bases are TGTGCCAGCAGCAGGAGGGATTCCTGCGAGCAGTACTTC. It specifies CASSRRDSCEQYF.

The chain has TRBV2 and TRBJ2-1, with TRBD1 matching over 10 bases. The germline CDR1 and CDR2 sequences are SNHLY and FYNNEI. The CDR3 runs to 14 residues. V lost 6 bases, J lost 9 bases, and 8 bases stayed unmatched. CDR3 nucleotides: TGTGCCAGCAGAACCGGGACAGGGGCGGTTGAGCAGTTCTTC. Translation gives CASRTGTGAVEQFF.